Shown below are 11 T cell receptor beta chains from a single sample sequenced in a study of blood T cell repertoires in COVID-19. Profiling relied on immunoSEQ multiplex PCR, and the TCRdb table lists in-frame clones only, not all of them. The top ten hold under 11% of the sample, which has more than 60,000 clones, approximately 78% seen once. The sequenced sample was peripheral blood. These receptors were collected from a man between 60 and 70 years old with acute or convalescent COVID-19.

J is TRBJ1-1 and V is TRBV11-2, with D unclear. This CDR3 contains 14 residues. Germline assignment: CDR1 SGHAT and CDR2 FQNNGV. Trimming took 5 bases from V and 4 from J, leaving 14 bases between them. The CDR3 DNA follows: TGTGCCAGCAGCCGGCAGGTGAGTGGCACTGAAGCTTTCTTT. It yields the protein CASSRQVSGTEAFF.

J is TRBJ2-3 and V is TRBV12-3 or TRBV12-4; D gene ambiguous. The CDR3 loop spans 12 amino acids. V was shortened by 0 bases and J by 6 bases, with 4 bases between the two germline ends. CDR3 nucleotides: TGTGCCAGCAGTTTAGCTTCGGATACGCAGTATTTT. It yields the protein CASSLASDTQYF.

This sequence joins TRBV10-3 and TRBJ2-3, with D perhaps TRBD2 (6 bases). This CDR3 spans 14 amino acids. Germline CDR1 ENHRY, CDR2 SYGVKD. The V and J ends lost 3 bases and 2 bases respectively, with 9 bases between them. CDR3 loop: CAISDGGNTDTQYF. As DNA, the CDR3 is TGTGCCATCAGTGATGGGGGGAACACAGATACGCAGTATTTT.

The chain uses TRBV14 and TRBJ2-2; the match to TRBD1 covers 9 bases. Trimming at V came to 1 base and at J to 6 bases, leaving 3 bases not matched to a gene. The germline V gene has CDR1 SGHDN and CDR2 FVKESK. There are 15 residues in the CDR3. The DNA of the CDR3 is TGTGCCAGCAGCCAAGGGACAGGGGTTTCCGGGGAGCTGTTTTTT. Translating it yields CASSQGTGVSGELFF.

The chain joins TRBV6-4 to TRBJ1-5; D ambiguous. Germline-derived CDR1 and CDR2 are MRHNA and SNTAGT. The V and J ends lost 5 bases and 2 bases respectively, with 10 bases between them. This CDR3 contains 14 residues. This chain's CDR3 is CASSLEWGNQPQHF. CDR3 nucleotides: TGTGCCAGCAGTTTGGAGTGGGGCAATCAGCCCCAGCATTTT.

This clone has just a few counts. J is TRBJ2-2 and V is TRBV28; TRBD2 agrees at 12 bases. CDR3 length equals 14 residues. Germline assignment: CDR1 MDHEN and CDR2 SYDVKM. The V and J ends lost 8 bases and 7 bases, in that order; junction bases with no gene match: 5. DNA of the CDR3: TGTGCCAGCCGGACTAGCGGGATGGGCGGGGAGCTGTTTTTT. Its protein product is CASRTSGMGGELFF. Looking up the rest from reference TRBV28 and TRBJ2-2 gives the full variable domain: DVKVTQSSRYLVKRTGEKVFLECVQDMDHENMFWYRQDPGLGLRLIYFSYDVKMKEKGDIPEGYSVSREKKERFSLILESASTNQTSMYLCASRTSGMGGELFFGEGSRLTVL.

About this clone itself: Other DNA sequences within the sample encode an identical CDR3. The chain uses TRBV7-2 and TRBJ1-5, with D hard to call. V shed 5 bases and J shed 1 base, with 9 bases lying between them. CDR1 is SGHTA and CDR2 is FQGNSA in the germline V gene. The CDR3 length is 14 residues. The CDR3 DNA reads TGTGCCAGCAGCCCCGGGGAGAGCAATCAGCCCCAGCATTTT. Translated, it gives CASSPGESNQPQHF.

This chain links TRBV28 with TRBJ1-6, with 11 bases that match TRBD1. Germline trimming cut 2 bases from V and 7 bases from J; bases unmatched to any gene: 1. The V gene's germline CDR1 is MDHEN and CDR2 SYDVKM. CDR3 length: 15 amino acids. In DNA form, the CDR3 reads TGTGCCAGCAGTTTAGGGACAGGGGGGAATTCACCCCTCCACTTT. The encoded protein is CASSLGTGGNSPLHF. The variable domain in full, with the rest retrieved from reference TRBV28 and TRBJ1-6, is DVKVTQSSRYLVKRTGEKVFLECVQDMDHENMFWYRQDPGLGLRLIYFSYDVKMKEKGDIPEGYSVSREKKERFSLILESASTNQTSMYLCASSLGTGGNSPLHFGNGTRLTVT.

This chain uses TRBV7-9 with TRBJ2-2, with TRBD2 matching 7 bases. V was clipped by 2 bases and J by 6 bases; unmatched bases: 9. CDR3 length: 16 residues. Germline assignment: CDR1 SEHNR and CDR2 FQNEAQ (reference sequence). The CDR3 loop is CASSLSSGGRAGELFF. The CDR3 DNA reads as TGTGCCAGCAGCTTATCGTCGGGGGGAAGGGCCGGGGAGCTGTTTTTT.

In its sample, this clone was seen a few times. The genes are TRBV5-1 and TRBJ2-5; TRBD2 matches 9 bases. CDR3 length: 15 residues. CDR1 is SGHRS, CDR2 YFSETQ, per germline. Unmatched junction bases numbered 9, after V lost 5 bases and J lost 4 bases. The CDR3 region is CASSGGRGGGETQYF. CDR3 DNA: TGCGCCAGCAGTGGCGGGAGGGGAGGAGGAGAGACCCAGTACTTC.

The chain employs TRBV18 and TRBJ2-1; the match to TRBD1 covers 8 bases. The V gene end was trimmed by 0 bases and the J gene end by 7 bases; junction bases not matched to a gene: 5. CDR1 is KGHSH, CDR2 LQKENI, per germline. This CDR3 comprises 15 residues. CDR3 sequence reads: CASSPPDRVGNEQFF. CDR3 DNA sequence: TGTGCCAGCTCACCACCGGACAGGGTGGGGAATGAGCAGTTCTTC.